This is a list of T cell receptor beta chains from one sample in a study of shared clonotypes between healthy human individuals. Repertoires were generated with immunoSEQ multiplex PCR, while TCRdb's copy carries only in-frame clones and drops some. In the table there are millions of clones, roughly 91% of which are singletons. Sequencing was performed on naive CD8+ T cells from PBMCs. These receptor sequences come from a man aged 18 to 29 in good health. Some clones in this sample may be carry-over from other donors' samples. Both conserved end residues are part of each CDR3. The D gene is left open where the match is weak. Expanded clones are given a class, and other clones once, few, many or no size at all.

NA,TRBV11-2,NA,TRBJ2-2,TGTGCCAGCAGCTTAACTCCCGTGCGGGCCCGGACCGGGGAGCTGTTTTTT,CASSLTPVRARTGELFF
NA,TRBV7-9,TRBD1,TRBJ1-1,TGTGCCAGCAGCCCCCCCAGGGGGACAGGGGGGACCGGGGATGAAGCTTTCTTT,CASSPPRGTGGTGDEAFF
NA,TRBV4-1,TRBD2,TRBJ2-7,TGCGCCAGCAGCCAAGGACCGCTCGGGACTAGCGGAACCTACGAGCAGTACTTC,CASSQGPLGTSGTYEQYF
NA,TRBV29-1,TRBD2,TRBJ2-7,TGCAGCGTTGAGTGGACTAGCGGGAGATCTTACGAGCAGTACTTC,CSVEWTSGRSYEQYF
once,TRBV6-1,TRBD2,TRBJ2-7,TGTGCCAGCAGCTTGATCGGGGGGTTCGACGAGCAGTACTTC,CASSLIGGFDEQYF
NA,TRBV5-1,TRBD1,TRBJ2-1,TGCGCCAGCAGCTCTTCACAGGGGGCCTCCAATGAGCAGTTCTTC,CASSSSQGASNEQFF
NA,TRBV4-2,TRBD1,TRBJ2-5,TGTGCCAGCAGCCAAGTAGACAGGGGCCCAGGGGACCAGTACTTC,CASSQVDRGPGDQYF
NA,TRBV9,NA,TRBJ2-2,TGTGCCAGCAGCGATAGCCCCGGGGAGCTGTTTTTT,CASSDSPGELFF
NA,TRBV6-6,TRBD1,TRBJ2-3,TGTGCCAGCAGTGCCCAGGACTCCTACAGGGGAGATACGCAGTATTTT,CASSAQDSYRGDTQYF
NA,TRBV27,NA,TRBJ2-7,TGTGCCAGCAGTCCCCCGGCGGGACTTCTCTACGAGCAGTACTTC,CASSPPAGLLYEQYF
NA,TRBV19,NA,TRBJ1-5,TGTGCCAGTAGTATAGTACGACAGATTAGCAATCAGCCCCAGCATTTT,CASSIVRQISNQPQHF
NA,TRBV5-6,TRBD2,TRBJ2-1,TGTGCCAGCAGCGGGACTAGCGGCTACAATGAGCAGTTCTTC,CASSGTSGYNEQFF
NA,TRBV9,TRBD2,TRBJ2-3,TGTGCCAGCAGCGTATATGGCGGGAGGACAGATACGCAGTATTTT,CASSVYGGRTDTQYF
NA,TRBV29-1,NA,TRBJ1-2,TGCAGCGTTGGAACCCTGTATGGCTACACCTTC,CSVGTLYGYTF
NA,TRBV11-2,TRBD2,TRBJ2-3,TGTGCCAGCAGCTTATGGGGACTAGCGGGCAGCACAGATACGCAGTATTTT,CASSLWGLAGSTDTQYF
NA,TRBV7-7,TRBD2,TRBJ2-7,TGTGCCAGCAGCTTAGCATCTAGCGGGAGTAATGAGCAGTACTTC,CASSLASSGSNEQYF
NA,TRBV19,NA,TRBJ2-7,TGTGCCAGTAGTCACCGGGACCCTGGCTACGAGCAGTACTTC,CASSHRDPGYEQYF
NA,TRBV27,TRBD2,TRBJ2-7,TGTGCCAGCAGTATTAGCGGGAGTGGGTACGAGCAGTACTTC,CASSISGSGYEQYF
NA,TRBV9,TRBD1,TRBJ2-3,TGTGCCAGCAGCGGGGACAGGGTTTTGTCGGATACGCAGTATTTT,CASSGDRVLSDTQYF
NA,TRBV28,NA,TRBJ2-6,TGTGCCAGCAGCCAGATGAGCTCTGGGGCCAACGTCCTGACTTTC,CASSQMSSGANVLTF
NA,TRBV4-1,NA,TRBJ2-7,TGCGCCAGCAGCCCCGCCGGGGGGCCCCTCTGGGAGCAGTACTTC,CASSPAGGPLWEQYF
NA,TRBV27,NA,TRBJ2-6,TGTGCCAGCAGTTTCATCTCTGGGGCCAACGTCCTGACTTTC,CASSFISGANVLTF
NA,TRBV11-3,NA,TRBJ2-7,TGTGCCAGCAGCTTGGGTAGGAGCGAGCAGTACTTC,CASSLGRSEQYF
NA,TRBV7-3,TRBD1,TRBJ2-4,TGTGCCAGCAGCTCGGGACAGGGAACAGCCAAAAACATTCAGTACTTC,CASSSGQGTAKNIQYF
once,TRBV2,TRBD2,TRBJ2-3,TGTGCCAGCGGGGGGTGGGTCCTAGCGGAGTTCACAGATACGCAGTATTTT,CASGGWVLAEFTDTQYF
NA,TRBV30,TRBD1,TRBJ1-1,TGTGCCTGGAGTGTCCCCTGGGACAGGGCCCCCGGAAGGAGTCACAAGAACACTGAAGCTTTCTTT,CAWSVPWDRAPGRSHKNTEAFF
NA,TRBV7-6,TRBD2,TRBJ2-5,TGTGCCAGCAGCTTAGCGTACCTGTCGGGGGAGGGCTCGGAGACCCAGTACTTC,CASSLAYLSGEGSETQYF
NA,TRBV5-1,NA,TRBJ1-1,TGCGCCAGCAGCTTGGGCCACGGGGTCACTGAAGCTTTCTTT,CASSLGHGVTEAFF
NA,TRBV6-1,TRBD1,TRBJ2-7,TGTGCCAGCAGTGAAAAGACGGGACAGCTTTACGAGCAGTACTTC,CASSEKTGQLYEQYF
NA,TRBV7-9,TRBD2,TRBJ2-1,TGTGCCAGCAGCGAATTAGCGGGAGCCTACAATGAGCAGTTCTTC,CASSELAGAYNEQFF
once,TRBV5-8,NA,TRBJ1-2,TGTGCCAGCAGCTACCGGGCCCTGGGTGGCTACACCTTC,CASSYRALGGYTF
NA,TRBV29-1,TRBD2,TRBJ2-1,TGCAGCGTTGAAGATCTTCAGAGCGGGAGGGGGCGTACCTACAATGAGCAGTTCTTC,CSVEDLQSGRGRTYNEQFF
NA,TRBV4-1,TRBD2,TRBJ2-1,TGCGCCAGCAGCCAAGTGACTAGCGGGATCTACAATGAGCAGTTCTTC,CASSQVTSGIYNEQFF